What follows are 14 T cell receptor beta chains derived from one specimen sequenced in a study of shared clonotypes between healthy human individuals. Data came from immunoSEQ multiplex PCR; TCRdb stores just in-frame clones and leaves some out. The table lists over 850,000 clones, about 80% of them singletons, with roughly 0.65% in the top ten. The sequenced sample consisted of memory CD4+ T cells from PBMCs. Sample subset: CD45RA-negative fraction. The receptors stem from a man younger than 35 in good health. Some clones in this sample may be carry-over from other donors' samples.

This clone was observed a handful of times. The chain couples TRBV29-1 to TRBJ1-2, with 10 bases that match TRBD1. The junction had 12 bases not matched to a gene; V was cut back by 3 bases and J by 8 bases. The germline V gene encodes CDR1 SQVTM and CDR2 ANQGSEA. The CDR3 covers 15 residues. CDR3 loop: CSVDSNRDRGRGYTF. The CDR3 DNA sequence: TGCAGCGTTGACTCGAACCGGGACAGGGGCCGGGGCTACACCTTC.

The J gene is TRBJ2-1, the V gene TRBV5-6, with 10 bases matching TRBD2. With V trimmed by 4 bases and J by 6 bases, 7 bases remained unmatched. Germline V gene sequence: CDR1 SGHDT, CDR2 YYEEEE. CDR3 size: 15 residues. CDR3 DNA: TGTGCCAGCAGCCTTCTCAGCGGGAGGGTCAATGAGCAGTTCTTC. It yields the protein CASSLLSGRVNEQFF.

The chain joins TRBV20-1 to TRBJ2-3, with D unclear. The germline CDR1 and CDR2 sequences are DFQATT and SNEGSKA (reference sequence). This CDR3 region has 10 residues. This chain's CDR3 is CRLGPPAQYF. DNA for the CDR3: TGCAGACTTGGGCCTCCGGCGCAGTATTTT.

This clone was observed many times. CDR3 sequence (DNA): TGCGCCAGTGGACAAGACTCTGGGGCCAACGTCCTGACTTTC. It encodes CASGQDSGANVLTF. The chain joins TRBV5-1 to TRBJ2-6, with a tentative D call TRBD1 (5 bases). The CDR3 is 14 amino acids. Germline lookup yields CDR1 SGHRS and CDR2 YFSETQ. Trimming stripped 8 bases from V and 0 bases from J, with 9 bases between.

The DNA for the CDR3 is TGCGCCAGCAGCTTGGCCGGGACAGGGGACACTGAAGCTTTCTTT. It is translated as CASSLAGTGDTEAFF. V and J are TRBV5-1 and TRBJ1-1, with 10 bases identical to TRBD1. From germline, CDR1 is SGHRS and CDR2 YFSETQ. The CDR3 totals 15 residues. Trimming took 0 bases from V and 3 from J; bases not matched to a gene: 2.

This chain links TRBV6-5 with TRBJ1-2; D gene uncertain. This CDR3 spans 13 amino acids. Trimming took 5 bases from V and 2 from J, leaving 9 bases between them. Per germline, CDR1 MNHEY and CDR2 SVGAGI. CDR3 amino acids: CASSVEANYGYTF. CDR3 bases: TGTGCCAGCAGTGTAGAGGCAAACTATGGCTACACCTTC.

The J gene is TRBJ2-6, the V gene TRBV6-6; D unresolved. Between the trimmed V and J ends, which lost 5 bases and 2 bases, there was a span of 7 bases. The CDR3 is 14 amino acids. The germline gives CDR1 MNHNY, CDR2 SVGAGI (reference sequence). The CDR3 coding sequence is TGTGCCAGCAGTGTTAGCACTGGGGCCAACGTCCTGACTTTC. Protein sequence: CASSVSTGANVLTF.

The chain recombines TRBV25-1 with TRBJ1-5, with 8 positions matching TRBD1. Per germline, CDR1 MGHDK and CDR2 SYGVNS. CDR3 size: 14 residues. Trimming took 6 bases from V and 3 from J; bases not matched to a gene: 4. CDR3 protein: CASRGQGFNQPQHF. DNA for the CDR3: TGTGCCAGCAGAGGACAGGGTTTCAATCAGCCCCAGCATTTT.

The CDR3 DNA sequence: TGTGCCAGCAGCGTAGAAGGAACTCGATATGGCTACACCTTC. Amino acid sequence: CASSVEGTRYGYTF. The chain uses TRBV9 and TRBJ1-2; no definite D call. The germline gives CDR1 SGDLS, CDR2 YYNGEE. The V end lost 0 bases, the J end lost 5 bases, and 11 bases lay between the germline ends. The CDR3 consists of 14 residues.

The genes are TRBV5-1 and TRBJ1-4, with 9 bases fitting TRBD1. The CDR3 sequence is 15 residues long. The V gene's germline CDR1 is SGHRS and CDR2 YFSETQ. J lost 5 bases, V lost 2 bases, and 4 bases had no gene match. CDR3 residues: CASSLQGARNEKLFF. DNA of the CDR3: TGCGCCAGCAGCTTACAGGGGGCGAGAAATGAAAAACTGTTTTTT.

There are a few counts of this clone. The gene calls are TRBV21-1 and TRBJ1-5. TRBV21-1 is a listed pseudogene. The CDR3 is 14 amino acids. CDR3 nucleotides: TGTGCCAGCAGCAAAGGCTCGGGGTATCAGCCCCAGCATTTT. Its translation is CASSKGSGYQPQHF.

The V and J genes are TRBV19 and TRBJ2-3; 9 bases match TRBD2. The CDR3 has 14 residues. The J segment lost 4 bases and the V segment lost 5 bases, leaving 4 bases of the junction unmatched. From germline, CDR1 is LNHDA and CDR2 SQIVND (reference sequence). DNA of the CDR3: TGTGCCAGTAGTGTAGCGGGAGCCGCAGATACGCAGTATTTT. It is translated as CASSVAGAADTQYF. Complete variable domain (other parts from reference TRBV19 and TRBJ2-3): DGGITQSPKYLFRKEGQNVTLSCEQNLNHDAMYWYRQDPGQGLRLIYYSQIVNDFQKGDIAEGYSVSREKKESFPLTVTSAQKNPTAFYLCASSVAGAADTQYFGPGTRLTVL.

The chain couples TRBV5-4 to TRBJ2-5, with 9 bases aligning to TRBD2. The CDR3 is 15 residues long. J gave up 5 bases and V 5 bases, and 10 bases lay outside the gene matches. From germline, CDR1 is SGHNT and CDR2 YYREEE (reference sequence). This CDR3 reads CASRLSIAGEETQYF. CDR3 nucleotides: TGTGCCAGCAGACTTTCTATAGCGGGAGAGGAGACCCAGTACTTC.

The chain is built from TRBV7-2 and TRBJ2-7; TRBD2 aligns across 12 bases. J lost 5 bases, V lost 5 bases, and 7 bases had no gene match. The CDR3 has 15 amino acids. Germline values: CDR1 SGHTA, CDR2 FQGNSA. For the CDR3, the DNA is TGTGCCAGCAGCCGTCAGACTAGCGGGAGAAACGAGCAGTACTTC. Amino acids: CASSRQTSGRNEQYF.